Sequencing of this TCR beta chain was carried out in a study of blood T cell repertoires in COVID-19. Overall study: Samples came from the United States, Italy and Spain, spanning acute and convalescent COVID-19. T cells, B-cell-depleted T cells, or PBMCs supplied cDNA or gDNA.

Between the trimmed V and J ends, which lost 4 bases and 4 bases, there was a span of 13 bases. Germline values: CDR1 WNHNN, CDR2 SYGVQD (reference sequence). The CDR3 contains 14 residues. Clones were sequenced by immunoSEQ multiplex PCR, and TCRdb holds only the in-frame ones, with some missing. Of 150,000 or so clones listed, roughly 87% are singletons. The sample consisted of peripheral blood. The V gene is TRBV10-1, the J gene TRBJ1-2, with D uncertain. The TCR originated in a woman in her forties or fifties with acute or convalescent COVID-19. The CDR3 DNA sequence: TGCGCCAGCAGTGCCACCCGAGCCGGCTATGGCTACACCTTC. This translates into CASSATRAGYGYTF.